These 10 T cell receptor beta chains came from one sample sequenced in a study of blood T cell repertoires in COVID-19 (dated by TCRdb to 2018 to 2021). The method behind the library was the immunoSEQ multiplex PCR assay. TCRdb carries this immuneACCESS record with in-frame sequences only. Its versions omit some clonotypes, under half of them owing to an unresolved V gene in the studies checked, with the rest unexplained. Present in this sample are 85,000 to 130,000 clones, 76% of which were seen just once. Clones ranked in the top ten supply more than 5% of the sample. The sequenced material came from peripheral blood. These TCRs come from an elderly man with COVID-19, enrolled during active disease.

This chain uses TRBV4-3 with TRBJ1-4; perhaps TRBD1 as D (5 bases). In germline, CDR1 is LGHNA, CDR2 YSLEER. This CDR3 contains 14 residues. The V end was cut by 10 bases, the J end by 1 base, with 13 bases between. The CDR3 loop reads CAKWPGQTNEKLFF. The CDR3 region has the DNA TGCGCCAAGTGGCCAGGGCAAACTAATGAAAAACTGTTTTTT.

By share of the sample, this clone is medium-sized. This sequence joins TRBV29-1 and TRBJ2-7, with 11 bases that match TRBD1. Germline lookup yields CDR1 SQVTM and CDR2 ANQGSEA. This CDR3 contains 15 residues. Losses at the gene ends were 7 bases for V and 3 bases for J; bases not matched to a gene: 11. DNA for the CDR3: TGCAGCGCTCGACTTACCGGGACAGGGGGCTACGAGCAGTACTTC. Amino acid sequence: CSARLTGTGGYEQYF.

V usage is TRBV10-3 and J usage is TRBJ2-3, with D possibly TRBD1 on 6 matching bases. Per the germline V gene, CDR1 is ENHRY and CDR2 is SYGVKD. This CDR3 comprises 16 residues. Trimming cost V 1 base and J 0 bases, with 11 bases left between them. The CDR3 spells CAISEYDRSSTDTQYF. The CDR3 bases are TGTGCCATCAGTGAGTACGACAGGAGTAGCACAGATACGCAGTATTTT.

This chain links TRBV20-1 with TRBJ1-2; 10 bases are a match to TRBD1. Germline CDR1 reads DFQATT; CDR2 reads SNEGSKA (reference sequence). The CDR3 runs 13 residues. J lost 6 bases, V lost 3 bases, and 4 bases had no gene match. In DNA, the CDR3 is TGCAGTGCTAGTCCGACAGGGGGCGATGGCTACACCTTC. Translation gives CSASPTGGDGYTF.

This clone appeared a few times. The chain has TRBV28 and TRBJ2-7; 14 bases agree with TRBD2. The CDR3 runs 19 residues. The trim removed 1 base at V and 5 bases at J, leaving 13 bases unmatched. Germline-derived CDR1 and CDR2 are MDHEN and SYDVKM. CDR3 nucleotides: TGTGCCAGCAGTTTATCCCCCACGACTAGCGGGAGGGCCGCCCACGAGCAGTACTTC. Amino acid sequence: CASSLSPTTSGRAAHEQYF.

This clone was observed a single time. The chain is built from TRBV7-6 and TRBJ2-2; D is unresolved. Germline-derived CDR1 and CDR2 are SGHVS and FNYEAQ. The CDR3 spans 13 residues. V gave up 3 bases and J gave up 7 bases, with 9 bases separating them. CDR3 in DNA: TGTGCCAGCAGCTTTGAGTTCGGCGGGGAGCTGTTTTTT. This encodes CASSFEFGGELFF.

The chain employs TRBV7-9 and TRBJ2-3; 7 bases align to TRBD2. There are 15 residues in the CDR3. Germline CDR1 is SEHNR and CDR2 is FQNEAQ (reference sequence). V trimming: 5 bases; J trimming: 3 bases; junction bases outside the gene matches: 8. CDR3 coding DNA: TGTGCCAGCAGCCTTGCCCTAGCGGATACAGATACGCAGTATTTT. It specifies CASSLALADTDTQYF.

The rearrangement joins TRBV6-5 to TRBJ1-2; D is perhaps TRBD1 (6 bases). Trimming cost V 5 bases and J 3 bases, with 13 bases left between them. Germline loops: CDR1 MNHEY, CDR2 SVGAGI. The CDR3 is 14 amino acids. As DNA, the CDR3 is TGTGCCAGCAGTATTCTAACAGGGCACTATGGCTACACCTTC. This sequence encodes CASSILTGHYGYTF.

The genes are TRBV5-1 and TRBJ2-2; 7 nucleotides match TRBD1. With V trimmed by 3 bases and J by 4 bases, 15 bases remained unmatched. The CDR3 extends over 18 amino acids. Per the germline V gene, CDR1 is SGHRS and CDR2 is YFSETQ. CDR3 region: CASSYWITGTVRTGELFF. The CDR3 bases are TGCGCCAGCAGCTATTGGATTACCGGGACAGTGCGCACCGGGGAGCTGTTTTTT.

This clone was counted between two and nine times. The rearrangement links TRBV10-3 to TRBJ2-7, with D possibly TRBD1 on 5 matching bases. The CDR3 contains 12 residues. CDR1 and CDR2 (germline): ENHRY, SYGVKD. V was cut by 6 bases and J by 4 bases, with 10 bases left in between. The CDR3 DNA reads as TGTGCCATCAGGGACACGACGTACGAGCAGTACTTC. Its protein is CAIRDTTYEQYF.